Detailed here is one T cell receptor (beta chain). TCRdb keeps only in-frame clones here, not all; method: immunoSEQ multiplex PCR. The sample has about 40,000 clones, about 88% seen once. CDR3 length equals 14 residues. Germline values: CDR1 SGHNT, CDR2 YYREEE (reference sequence). Trimming stripped 0 bases from V and 4 bases from J, with 10 bases between. The sample originates from a study of T cell changes during pregnancy in multiple sclerosis. V usage is TRBV5-4 and J usage is TRBJ1-2; D is undetermined. This sequence was found in a female donor with multiple sclerosis, enrolled in a pregnancy study. The material sequenced was CD8+ T cells from peripheral blood mononuclear cells, taken in the first trimester of pregnancy. CDR3 DNA sequence: TGTGCCAGCAGCTTGGACCAGGAAAGCTATGGCTACACCTTC. It encodes CASSLDQESYGYTF.